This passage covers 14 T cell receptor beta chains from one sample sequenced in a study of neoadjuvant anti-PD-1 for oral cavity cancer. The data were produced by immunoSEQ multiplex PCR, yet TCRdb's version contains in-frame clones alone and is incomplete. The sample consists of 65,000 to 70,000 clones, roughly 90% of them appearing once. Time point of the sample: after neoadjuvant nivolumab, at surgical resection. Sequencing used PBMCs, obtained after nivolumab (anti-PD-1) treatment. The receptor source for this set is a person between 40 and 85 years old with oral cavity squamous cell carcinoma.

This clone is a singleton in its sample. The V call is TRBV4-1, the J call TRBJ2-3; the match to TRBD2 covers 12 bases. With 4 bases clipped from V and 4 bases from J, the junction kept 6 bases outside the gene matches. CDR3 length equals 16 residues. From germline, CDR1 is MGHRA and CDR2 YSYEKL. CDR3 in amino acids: CASSLLLAGGSDTQYF. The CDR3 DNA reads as TGCGCCAGCAGCCTCCTACTAGCGGGAGGCTCAGATACGCAGTATTTT.

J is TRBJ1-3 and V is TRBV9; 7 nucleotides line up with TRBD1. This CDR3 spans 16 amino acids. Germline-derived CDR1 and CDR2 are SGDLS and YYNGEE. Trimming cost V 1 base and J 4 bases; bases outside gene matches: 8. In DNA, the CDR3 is TGTGCCAGCAGCGTATCCCTCGGGACAGAAGGAAACACCATATATTTT. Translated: CASSVSLGTEGNTIYF.

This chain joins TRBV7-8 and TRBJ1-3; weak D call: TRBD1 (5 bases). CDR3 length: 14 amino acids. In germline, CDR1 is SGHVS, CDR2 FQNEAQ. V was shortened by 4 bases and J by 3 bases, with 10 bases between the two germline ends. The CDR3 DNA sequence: TGTGCCAGCAGCTCCCAGGGTGGTGGAAACACCATATATTTT. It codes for CASSSQGGGNTIYF.

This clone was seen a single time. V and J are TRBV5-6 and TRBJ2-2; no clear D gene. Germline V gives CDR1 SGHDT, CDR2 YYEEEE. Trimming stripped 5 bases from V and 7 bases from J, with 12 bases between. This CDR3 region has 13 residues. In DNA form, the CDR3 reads TGTGCCAGCAGACCAAGGTTACGCGGGGAGCTGTTTTTT. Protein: CASRPRLRGELFF.

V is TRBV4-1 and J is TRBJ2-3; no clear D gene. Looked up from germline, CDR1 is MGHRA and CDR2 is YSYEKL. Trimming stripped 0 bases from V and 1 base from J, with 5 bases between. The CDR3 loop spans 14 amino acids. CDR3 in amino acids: CASSQDGRTDTQYF. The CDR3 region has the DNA TGCGCCAGCAGCCAAGATGGACGCACAGATACGCAGTATTTT.

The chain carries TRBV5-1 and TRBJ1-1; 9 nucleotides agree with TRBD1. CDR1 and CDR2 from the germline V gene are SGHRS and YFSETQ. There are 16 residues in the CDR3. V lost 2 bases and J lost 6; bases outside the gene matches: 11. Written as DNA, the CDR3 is TGCGCCAGCAGCTTCGGTTCCGGGACAGGGAGGTCTGAAGCTTTCTTT. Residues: CASSFGSGTGRSEAFF.

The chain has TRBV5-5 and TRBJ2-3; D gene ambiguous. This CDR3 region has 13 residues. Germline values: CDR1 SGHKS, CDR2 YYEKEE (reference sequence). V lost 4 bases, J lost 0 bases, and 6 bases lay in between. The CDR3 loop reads CASSLLSTDTQYF. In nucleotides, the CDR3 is TGTGCCAGCAGCCTCTTGAGCACAGATACGCAGTATTTT.

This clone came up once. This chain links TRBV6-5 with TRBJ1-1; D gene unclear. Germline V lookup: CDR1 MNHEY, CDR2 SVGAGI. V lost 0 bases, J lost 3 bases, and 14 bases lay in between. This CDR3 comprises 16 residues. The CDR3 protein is CASSYSGPTTYTEAFF. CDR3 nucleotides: TGTGCCAGCAGTTACTCGGGCCCCACCACTTACACTGAAGCTTTCTTT.

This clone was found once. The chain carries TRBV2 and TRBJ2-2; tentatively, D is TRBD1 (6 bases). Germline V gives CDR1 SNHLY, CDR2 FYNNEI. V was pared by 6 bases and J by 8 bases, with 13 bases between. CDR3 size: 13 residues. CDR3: CASRPTGMGELFF. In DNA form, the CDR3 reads TGTGCCAGCAGGCCTACAGGGATGGGGGAGCTGTTTTTT.

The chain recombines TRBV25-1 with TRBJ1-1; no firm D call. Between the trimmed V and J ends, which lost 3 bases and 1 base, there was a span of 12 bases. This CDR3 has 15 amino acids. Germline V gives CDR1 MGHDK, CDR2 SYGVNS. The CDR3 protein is CASSDSRAGNTEAFF. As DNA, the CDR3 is TGTGCCAGCAGTGATTCAAGGGCAGGGAACACTGAAGCTTTCTTT.

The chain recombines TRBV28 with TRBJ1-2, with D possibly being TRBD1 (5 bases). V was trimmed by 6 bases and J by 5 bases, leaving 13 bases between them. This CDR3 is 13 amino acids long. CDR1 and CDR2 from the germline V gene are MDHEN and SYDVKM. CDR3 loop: CASRTDNFYGYTF. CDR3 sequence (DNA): TGTGCCAGCAGGACAGACAACTTTTATGGCTACACCTTC.

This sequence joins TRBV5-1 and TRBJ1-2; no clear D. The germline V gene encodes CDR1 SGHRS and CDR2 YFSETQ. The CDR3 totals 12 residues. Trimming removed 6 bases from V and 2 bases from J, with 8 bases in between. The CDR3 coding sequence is TGCGCCAGCAAAAGGGAGAACTATGGCTACACCTTC. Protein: CASKRENYGYTF.

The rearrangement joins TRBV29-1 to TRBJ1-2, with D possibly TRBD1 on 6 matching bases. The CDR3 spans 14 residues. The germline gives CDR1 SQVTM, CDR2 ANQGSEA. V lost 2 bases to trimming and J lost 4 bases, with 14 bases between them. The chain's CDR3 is CSVEIGGRPYGYTF. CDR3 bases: TGCAGCGTTGAAATCGGGGGCCGACCCTATGGCTACACCTTC.

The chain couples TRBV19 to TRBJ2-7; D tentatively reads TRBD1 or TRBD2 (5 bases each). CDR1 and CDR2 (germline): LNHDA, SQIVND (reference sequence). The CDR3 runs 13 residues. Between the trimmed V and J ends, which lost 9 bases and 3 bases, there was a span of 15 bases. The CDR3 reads CASSPGRNYEQYF. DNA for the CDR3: TGTGCCAGCAGTCCGGGACGGAACTACGAGCAGTACTTC.